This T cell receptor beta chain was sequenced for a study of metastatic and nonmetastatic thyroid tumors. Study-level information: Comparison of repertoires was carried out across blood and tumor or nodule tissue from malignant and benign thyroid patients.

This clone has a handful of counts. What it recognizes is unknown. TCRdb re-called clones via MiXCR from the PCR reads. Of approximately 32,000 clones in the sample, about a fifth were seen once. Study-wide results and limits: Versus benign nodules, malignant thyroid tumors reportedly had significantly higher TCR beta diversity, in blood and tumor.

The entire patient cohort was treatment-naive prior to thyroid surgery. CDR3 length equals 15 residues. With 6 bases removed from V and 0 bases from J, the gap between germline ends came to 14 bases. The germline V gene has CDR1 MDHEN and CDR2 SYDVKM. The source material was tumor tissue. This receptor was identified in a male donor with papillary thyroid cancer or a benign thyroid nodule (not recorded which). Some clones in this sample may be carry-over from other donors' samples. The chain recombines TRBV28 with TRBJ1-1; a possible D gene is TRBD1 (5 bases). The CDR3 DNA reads TGTGCCAGCAGACCGGGGGGTAGACTGAACACTGAAGCTTTCTTT. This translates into CASRPGGRLNTEAFF.